These 7 T cell receptor beta chains were all obtained from the same sample, sequenced in a study of blood T cell repertoires in COVID-19. Method: immunoSEQ multiplex PCR; TCRdb's copy keeps in-frame clones and lacks some. The sample lists approximately 180,000 clones, 75% to 90% occurring once. Sequenced: peripheral blood. Source of these receptors: a man between 60 and 70 years old with acute or convalescent COVID-19.

The CDR3 loop reads CASSGVGRAKAFF. The CDR3 DNA is TGTGCCAGCAGTGGGGTAGGCAGGGCCAAAGCTTTCTTT. The rearrangement uses TRBV5-4 and TRBJ1-1; the D gene is possibly TRBD1 (5 bases). V shed 5 bases and J shed 9 bases, with 17 bases lying between them. Germline V gene lookup returns CDR1 SGHNT and CDR2 YYREEE (reference sequence). This CDR3 contains 13 residues.

This clone was observed a few times. The rearrangement links TRBV7-6 to TRBJ1-2; TRBD1 matches at 10 bases. With V trimmed by 2 bases and J by 6 bases, 6 bases remained unmatched. Germline V gives CDR1 SGHVS, CDR2 FNYEAQ. The CDR3 runs 15 residues. Written as DNA, the CDR3 is TGTGCCAGCAGCTTACGACAGGGGGCTGAAGATGGCTACACCTTC. Amino acids: CASSLRQGAEDGYTF.

This clone was seen only a few times. The chain recombines TRBV6-5 with TRBJ1-2; D gene ambiguous. Per germline, CDR1 MNHEY and CDR2 SVGAGI. V lost 3 bases, J lost 2 bases, and 10 bases lay in between. The CDR3 sequence is 14 residues long. The CDR3 loop reads CASSYYRSNYGYTF. CDR3 nucleotide sequence: TGTGCCAGCAGTTATTATAGATCAAACTATGGCTACACCTTC.

This clone was found once. The genes are TRBV5-1 and TRBJ2-2; D gene ambiguous. Germline CDR1 reads SGHRS; CDR2 reads YFSETQ. Trimming cost V 1 base and J 2 bases, with 6 bases left between them. The CDR3 is 14 amino acids. In nucleotides, the CDR3 is TGCGCCAGCAGCTTGTCAGGAAACACCGGGGAGCTGTTTTTT. Translating gives CASSLSGNTGELFF. Filled out from reference TRBV5-1 and TRBJ2-2, the complete variable domain reads KAGVTQTPRYLIKTRGQQVTLSCSPISGHRSVSWYQQTPGQGLQFLFEYFSETQRNKGNFPGRFSGRQFSNSRSEMNVSTLELGDSALYLCASSLSGNTGELFFGEGSRLTVL.

The genes are TRBV20-1 and TRBJ1-3; D might be TRBD1 (5 bases). The CDR3 covers 13 residues. Trimming shortened V by 3 bases and J by 2 bases, and 8 bases separated the two germline ends. Germline lookup yields CDR1 DFQATT and CDR2 SNEGSKA (reference sequence). The CDR3 is CSASAGAGNTIYF. CDR3 bases: TGCAGTGCTAGTGCGGGGGCTGGAAACACCATATATTTT.

The chain links TRBV2 to TRBJ2-5, with 9 bases fitting TRBD1. V lost 6 bases, J lost 4 bases, and 9 bases stayed unmatched. The germline V gene encodes CDR1 SNHLY and CDR2 FYNNEI. The length of the CDR3 is 15 residues. In nucleotides, the CDR3 is TGTGCCAGCAGCATCGGGACAGGGTCTGCAGAGACCCAGTACTTC. Translating gives CASSIGTGSAETQYF.

The chain is built from TRBV6-6 and TRBJ2-7; 9 nucleotides agree with TRBD2. Per germline, CDR1 MNHNY and CDR2 SVGAGI (reference sequence). The CDR3 sequence is 14 residues long. V shed 6 bases, J shed 3 bases, and the junction held 6 bases outside the gene matches. The CDR3 DNA follows: TGTGCCAGCAGAATAGCGGGAGCGGACTACGAGCAGTACTTC. Its translation is CASRIAGADYEQYF.